These 14 T cell receptor beta chains share one sample of origin, sequenced in a study of blood T cell repertoires in COVID-19. Here immunoSEQ multiplex PCR was the method, and the copy in TCRdb shows in-frame clones only, minus some. Among just under 45,000 clones listed, approximately 90% were seen once. Sequencing was carried out using peripheral blood. These receptors were obtained from an elderly woman in a cohort sampled during active or convalescent COVID-19.

The rearrangement links TRBV19 to TRBJ1-1, with 9 nucleotides matching TRBD1. Germline assignment: CDR1 LNHDA and CDR2 SQIVND (reference sequence). The CDR3 is made up of 15 amino acids. V lost 4 bases to trimming and J lost 2 bases; unmatched junction nucleotides: 5. Here the CDR3 DNA reads TGTGCCAGTAGTAAACAGGGGGCGGACAACACTGAAGCTTTCTTT. Translation gives CASSKQGADNTEAFF.

Only one count was recorded for this clone. This chain uses TRBV30 with TRBJ2-1; D unclear. CDR3 length equals 12 residues. Germline-derived CDR1 and CDR2 are GTSNPN and SVGIG (reference sequence). V gave up 1 base and J gave up 7 bases, with 8 bases separating them. The CDR3 reads CAWSAVGNEQFF. CDR3 bases: TGTGCCTGGAGTGCGGTCGGGAATGAGCAGTTCTTC. Variable domain in full (rest from reference TRBV30 and TRBJ2-1): SQTIHQWPATLVQPVGSPLSLECTVEGTSNPNLYWYRQAAGRGLQLLFYSVGIGQISSEVPQNLSASRPQDRQFILSSKKLLLSDSGFYLCAWSAVGNEQFFGPGTRLTVL.

The chain is built from TRBV3-1 (or the pseudogene TRBV3-2) and TRBJ1-2; D is undetermined. Trimming removed 4 bases from V and 8 bases from J, with 20 bases in between. Per germline, CDR1 LGHDT and CDR2 YNNKEL (reference sequence). The CDR3 sequence is 15 residues long. Here the CDR3 DNA reads TGTGCCAGCAGCCCCCGCTCGTTCGGAGTTCGAGGCTACACCTTC. Its translation: CASSPRSFGVRGYTF.

This sequence joins TRBV3-1 (or the pseudogene TRBV3-2) and TRBJ1-2; 7 nucleotides line up with TRBD1. Germline lookup yields CDR1 LGHDT and CDR2 YNNKEL (reference sequence). This CDR3 region has 14 residues. V lost 0 bases to trimming and J lost 4 bases; unmatched junction nucleotides: 2. CDR3 coding DNA: TGTGCCAGCAGCCAAGAGACAGGGAGCTATGGCTACACCTTC. Protein: CASSQETGSYGYTF.

V usage is TRBV9 and J usage is TRBJ2-2, with 9 bases lining up with TRBD2. From germline, CDR1 is SGDLS and CDR2 YYNGEE. After removal of 2 bases from V and 2 bases from J, the junction contained 1 base not matched to a gene. CDR3 length: 15 residues. Here the CDR3 reads CASSVSGRNTGELFF. Written as DNA, the CDR3 is TGTGCCAGCAGCGTTAGCGGGAGAAACACCGGGGAGCTGTTTTTT. Full variable domain (outside the CDR3, taken from reference TRBV9 and TRBJ2-2): DSGVTQTPKHLITATGQRVTLRCSPRSGDLSVYWYQQSLDQGLQFLIQYYNGEERAKGNILERFSAQQFPDLHSELNLSSLELGDSALYFCASSVSGRNTGELFFGEGSRLTVL.

This clone has only a few counts. This chain connects TRBV19 to TRBJ2-2; D not resolved. CDR3 length: 13 residues. Germline V CDR1 and CDR2: LNHDA, SQIVND (reference sequence). The germline V and J ends were trimmed by 0 bases and 5 bases, with 4 bases remaining between them. The CDR3 loop is CASSIDRTGELFF. DNA of the CDR3: TGTGCCAGTAGTATAGATCGTACCGGGGAGCTGTTTTTT. Looking up the rest from reference TRBV19 and TRBJ2-2 gives the full variable domain: DGGITQSPKYLFRKEGQNVTLSCEQNLNHDAMYWYRQDPGQGLRLIYYSQIVNDFQKGDIAEGYSVSREKKESFPLTVTSAQKNPTAFYLCASSIDRTGELFFGEGSRLTVL.

The rearrangement joins TRBV6-6 to TRBJ2-1; no firm D call. The CDR3 runs 13 residues. CDR1 is MNHNY and CDR2 is SVGAGI in the germline V gene (reference sequence). Trimming stripped 2 bases from V and 9 bases from J, with 11 bases between. The CDR3 DNA follows: TGTGCCAGCAGTTACGCGTTTGAGGTTGAGCAGTTCTTC. Translation gives CASSYAFEVEQFF.

The J gene is TRBJ1-1, the V gene TRBV19; TRBD1 might be the D (6 bases). This CDR3 region has 14 residues. Germline lookup yields CDR1 LNHDA and CDR2 SQIVND (reference sequence). V was trimmed by 8 bases and J by 1 base, leaving 14 bases between them. This CDR3 is CASVRGFENTEAFF. In DNA, the CDR3 is TGTGCCAGTGTAAGGGGGTTCGAGAACACTGAAGCTTTCTTT.

This chain joins TRBV6-5 and TRBJ2-5; D possibly corresponds to TRBD1 (6 bases). Between the trimmed V and J ends, which lost 4 bases and 2 bases, there was a span of 11 bases. The CDR3 has 14 amino acids. Germline V lookup: CDR1 MNHEY, CDR2 SVGAGI. The CDR3 nucleotides read TGTGCCAGCAGTTTACAGGGAGTACAAGAGACCCAGTACTTC. Amino acids: CASSLQGVQETQYF.

DNA of the CDR3: TGTGCCTGGAGTGTACTATCGAGGGATTCACCCCTCCACTTT. It is translated as CAWSVLSRDSPLHF. V and J are TRBV30 and TRBJ1-6; no clear D gene. CDR1 and CDR2 from the germline V gene are GTSNPN and SVGIG (reference sequence). CDR3 size: 14 residues. V lost 0 bases and J 8 bases, leaving 11 bases between the germline ends.

This rearrangement joins TRBV27 to TRBJ2-1; TRBD1 matches at 7 bases. The length of the CDR3 is 15 residues. Germline V gives CDR1 MNHEY, CDR2 SMNVEV (reference sequence). V lost 6 bases and J lost 8; bases outside the gene matches: 13. The CDR3 DNA reads as TGTGCCAGCAGCACAGGGGTAGGCCTCGTCGATGAGCAGTTCTTC. Residues: CASSTGVGLVDEQFF.

The genes are TRBV3-1 (or the pseudogene TRBV3-2) and TRBJ1-2; the D is unclear. The CDR3 consists of 14 residues. Trimming pared 6 bases from V and 4 bases from J, leaving 15 bases between. Germline loops: CDR1 LGHDT, CDR2 YNNKEL (reference sequence). DNA for the CDR3: TGTGCCAGCAGTCCCCCTCGGGAGTTCTATGGCTACACCTTC. As protein: CASSPPREFYGYTF.

The rearrangement links TRBV7-2 to TRBJ2-5; weak D call: TRBD2 (7 bases). Germline CDR1 SGHTA, CDR2 FQGNSA. The CDR3 runs 16 residues. Trimming removed 1 base from V and 4 bases from J, with 16 bases in between. CDR3 loop: CASSLGVGGPLETQYF. DNA of the CDR3: TGTGCCAGCAGCTTAGGGGTCGGGGGGCCCCTAGAGACCCAGTACTTC.

The chain couples TRBV9 to TRBJ2-1, with TRBD2 matching 7 bases. Trimming at V came to 0 bases and at J to 4 bases, leaving 7 bases not matched to a gene. The CDR3 loop spans 16 amino acids. The germline V gene has CDR1 SGDLS and CDR2 YYNGEE. CDR3 sequence: CASSVGLAAVYNEQFF. The CDR3 DNA reads TGTGCCAGCAGCGTAGGGCTAGCGGCCGTTTACAATGAGCAGTTCTTC.